Below, one T cell receptor beta chain is given with its context. Its antigen is currently not known. Nothing much larger sits one base from this clone, and base qualities are not available. This entry belongs to a study of graft-versus-host responses after intestinal transplantation (dated by TCRdb to 2020 to 2022). For the wider study: The transplants that recipients got were multivisceral, liver-intestinal, or isolated intestinal. Donor T cell macrochimerism was defined as a peak of at least 4% donor T cells among recipient peripheral blood mononuclear cells. Samples from a few later patients were sequenced in-house on an Illumina MiSeq with MiXCR processing rather than by the commercial service. Bulk TCR-beta CDR3 sequencing was used to track graft-versus-host and host-versus-graft alloreactive T cell clones in the graft, circulation and bone marrow after intestinal transplantation. Alloreactive clones were identified by sequencing pre-transplant mixed lymphocyte reaction products and comparing these products with unstimulated pre-transplant donor and recipient T cells. Every recipient was given anti-thymocyte globulin induction, followed by roughly 3 years of maintenance tacrolimus and steroids. The cohort enrolled about two dozen intestinal transplant recipients, one of whom was a retransplant, and a few patients without pretransplant specimens were excluded.

General study outcomes and caveats: GvH clones were found in recipient bone marrow, and some of the GvH clones appeared earlier in ileal mucosa or blood, which is consistent with an intestinal mucosal origin. The conclusions were limited by the relatively low number and heterogeneity of the intestinal transplant patients. Patients with donor T cell macrochimerism had high GvH to HvG T cell clonal ratios in their allografts. Peak levels of circulating GvH clones were associated with declines in HvG clones early after transplant.

The time point label of this sample denotes: cells obtained before transplantation from donor or recipient. CD3+CD4+ and CD3+CD8+ populations were FACS-sorted from unstimulated pre-transplant donor and recipient cells taken from spleen or lymph nodes. The library was produced with the immunoSEQ multiplex PCR assay. For most patients, genomic DNA was isolated using the Qiagen DNeasy Blood and Tissue Kit and was shipped frozen to Adaptive Biotechnologies for TCR sequencing. For most patients, genomic DNA was subjected to high-throughput TCR-beta CDR3 sequencing by Adaptive Biotechnologies. Turning to the authors' computational methods: Adaptive's ImmunoSEQ software supplied the TCR sequencing data for 15 to 20 patients, while MiXCR and VDJtools were used to process a few other patients. To correct CD4 versus CD8 sorting errors, any sequence found in both subsets at a frequency ratio below 5:1 was removed. CDR3 nucleotide sequences shared by donor and recipient were removed because the origin of these sequences could not be assigned. To be classed as alloreactive, a clone needed at least 2-fold expansion over unstimulated cells and a minimum CFSE-low frequency of 0.002% (template counts) or 0.001% (read counts). Clones were considered mappable if detected in sequenced pre-transplant spleen, lymph node, or MLR CFSE-low populations of the donor or recipient. The cumulative frequency of alloreactive clones was calculated as a percentage of all sequences, weighted by copy number. Sourced from immuneACCESS, this table was stored by TCRdb with only in-frame sequences that have V and J called. A share of the clones is absent; for the studies checked, an unresolved V gene accounts for under half, and the remainder has no known explanation. V and J calls and clone size are given by that table; D and trimming were obtained from the DNA. This sample has tens of thousands of clones in its table, and roughly 91% of those were observed once. The top ten clonotypes cover 0.5% of the sample.

This specimen consisted of unstimulated CD8+ T cells sorted from spleen or lymph node cells, obtained before intestinal transplant. The sequence was collected from a human donor who received an intestinal transplant.

The bases read TGTGCCAGCCGAGGGGGACAGACTGAGCAGTACTTC. This codes for CASRGGQTEQYF. The sequence is built from TRBV6-5 and TRBJ2-7, with TRBD1 identical over 7 junction bases. Including cysteine and phenylalanine, the CDR3 has 12 amino acids. The entry retains the CDR3 DNA only, 36 bases that are in frame from base 1. V is pruned by 8 bases and J by 7 bases, leaving 8 bases of the junction without a gene match. Looking up the germline V gene yields CDR1 MNHEY and CDR2 SVGAGI.